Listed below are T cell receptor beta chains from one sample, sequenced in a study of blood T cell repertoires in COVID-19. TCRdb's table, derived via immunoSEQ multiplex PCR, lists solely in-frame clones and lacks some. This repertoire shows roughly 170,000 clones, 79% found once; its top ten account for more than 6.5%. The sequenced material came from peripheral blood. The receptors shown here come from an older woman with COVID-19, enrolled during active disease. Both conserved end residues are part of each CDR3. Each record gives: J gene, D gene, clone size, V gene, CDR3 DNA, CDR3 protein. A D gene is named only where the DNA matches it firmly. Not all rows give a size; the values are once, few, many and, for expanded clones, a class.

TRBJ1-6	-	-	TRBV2	TGTGCCAGCAGTGAGTATGGAGAAAGTTCACCCCTCCACTTT	CASSEYGESSPLHF
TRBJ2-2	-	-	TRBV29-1	TGCAGCGTTGACGCAGGGTACACCGGGGAGCTGTTTTTT	CSVDAGYTGELFF
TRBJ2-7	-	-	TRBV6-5	TGTGCCAGCCTGGGTCACAGGCCCTCCTACGAGCAGTACTTC	CASLGHRPSYEQYF
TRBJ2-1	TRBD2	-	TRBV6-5	TGTGCCAGCAGAGTGGGACTAGCGGGGGCAGGGGAGCAGTTCTTC	CASRVGLAGAGEQFF
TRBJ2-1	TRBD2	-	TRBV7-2	TGTGCCAGCAGCAGGACTAGCGGGAGTAGAAATGAGCAGTTCTTC	CASSRTSGSRNEQFF
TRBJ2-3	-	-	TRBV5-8	TGTGCCAGCAGGGACAGAGGGACAGATACGCAGTATTTT	CASRDRGTDTQYF
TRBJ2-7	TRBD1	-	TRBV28	TGTGCCAGCAGTGAACCGGGACAGGGTAACGAGCAGTACTTC	CASSEPGQGNEQYF
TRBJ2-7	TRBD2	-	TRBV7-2	TGTGCCAGCAGCGGCCGGCTAGCGGGAAACGAGCAGTACTTC	CASSGRLAGNEQYF
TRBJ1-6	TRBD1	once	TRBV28	TGTGCCAGCAGTCCCATGGACAGGGAAAGTTCACCCCTCCACTTT	CASSPMDRESSPLHF
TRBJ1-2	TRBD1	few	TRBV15	TGTGCCACCAGCCCCCGGCAGGGGGGTAACTATGGCTACACCTTC	CATSPRQGGNYGYTF
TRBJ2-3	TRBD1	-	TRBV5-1	TGCGCCAGCAGCATCGGACAGGGGGCCACAGATACGCAGTATTTT	CASSIGQGATDTQYF
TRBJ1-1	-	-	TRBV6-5	TGTGCCAGCAGTAGGGGCTTGGGCACTGAAGCTTTCTTT	CASSRGLGTEAFF
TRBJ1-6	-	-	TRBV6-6	TGTGCCAGCAGTTGGACACTCTATAATTCACCCCTCCACTTT	CASSWTLYNSPLHF
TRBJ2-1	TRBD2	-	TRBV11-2	TGTGCCAGCAGCCTGACTAGCGGGGGTCTAGGGCATGAGCAGTTCTTC	CASSLTSGGLGHEQFF
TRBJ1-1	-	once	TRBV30	TGTGCCTGGAGTCGTTCGCCCCTACAGAAACCGAACACTGAAGCTTTCTTT	CAWSRSPLQKPNTEAFF
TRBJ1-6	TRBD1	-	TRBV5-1	TGCGCCAGCAGTCTCTCAAGGGCCGGGACAGGGCCTTTACCCCTCCACTTT	CASSLSRAGTGPLPLHF
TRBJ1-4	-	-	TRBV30	TGTGCCTGGAGTGTCGATTCGGGAGGGAATGAAAAACTGTTTTTT	CAWSVDSGGNEKLFF
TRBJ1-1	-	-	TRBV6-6	TGTGCCAGCATCCCTCCCCAGGGTGCGGCGAGCACTGAAGCTTTCTTT	CASIPPQGAASTEAFF
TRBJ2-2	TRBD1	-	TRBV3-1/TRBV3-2	TGTGCCAGCAGCCAAGAAAGAAGGGGACAGGGTTTGAACACCGGGGAGCTGTTTTTT	CASSQERRGQGLNTGELFF
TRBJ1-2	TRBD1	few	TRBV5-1	TGCGCCAGCAGCCCGGGGACAGGGCAGGGCTACACCTTC	CASSPGTGQGYTF
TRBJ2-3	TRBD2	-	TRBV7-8	TGTGCCAGCAGCTCCACCCGAGGTGAAGCGGGATACACAGATACGCAGTATTTT	CASSSTRGEAGYTDTQYF
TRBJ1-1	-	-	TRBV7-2	TGTGCCAGCAGCTTACGATTAGGGGAAAACACTGAAGCTTTCTTT	CASSLRLGENTEAFF
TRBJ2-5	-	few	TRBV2	TGTGCCAGCAGTCCCCGGGAGACCCAGTACTTC	CASSPRETQYF
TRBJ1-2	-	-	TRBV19	TGTGCCACTGGGAGGTCAACTAACTATGGCTACACCTTC	CATGRSTNYGYTF
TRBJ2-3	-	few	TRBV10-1	TGCGCCAGCAGTGGCAGTTTCGGAGGTGCAACAGATACGCAGTATTTT	CASSGSFGGATDTQYF
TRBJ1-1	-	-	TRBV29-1	TGCAGCGTTCAGGGTATGAACACTGAAGCTTTCTTT	CSVQGMNTEAFF
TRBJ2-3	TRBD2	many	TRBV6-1	TGTGCCAGCAGTGAAGCACTAGCGGGGGCAGATACGCAGTATTTT	CASSEALAGADTQYF
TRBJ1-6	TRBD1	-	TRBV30	TGTGCCTGGAGTCTCCTTAGGGGACAGTATAATTCACCCCTCCACTTT	CAWSLLRGQYNSPLHF
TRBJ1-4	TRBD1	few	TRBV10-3	TGTGCCATCAGTGAGTCTCTGGGACAGGGAACTGAAAAACTGTTTTTT	CAISESLGQGTEKLFF
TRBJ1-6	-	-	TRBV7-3	TGTGCCAGCAGCGCACAGGGTCGGGATAATTCACCCCTCCACTTT	CASSAQGRDNSPLHF
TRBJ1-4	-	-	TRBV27	TGTGCCAGCAGTTTCACAGGGAAGGGGGAAAAACTGTTTTTT	CASSFTGKGEKLFF
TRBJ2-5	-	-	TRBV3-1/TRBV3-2	TGTGCCAGCAGCACAGTTCAAGAGACCCAGTACTTC	CASSTVQETQYF
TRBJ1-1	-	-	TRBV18	TGTGCCAGCTCACCCTCACAGGGTTGGAACACTGAAGCTTTCTTT	CASSPSQGWNTEAFF
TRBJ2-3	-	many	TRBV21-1	TGTGCCAGCAGCAAAAGGGGGAGGGTAGCGGGACTGTTCACAGATACGCAGTATTTT	CASSKRGRVAGLFTDTQYF
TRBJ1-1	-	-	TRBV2	TGTGCCAGCAGTGACGAACGGTTCATGAACACTGAAGCTTTCTTT	CASSDERFMNTEAFF
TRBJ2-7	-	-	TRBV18	TGTGCCAGCTCACCACCGACGGGGGTTTCTAGGGAGCAGTACTTC	CASSPPTGVSREQYF
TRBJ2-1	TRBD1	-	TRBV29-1	TGCAGCGTGCTGACAGGGCCCTTCAATGAGCAGTTCTTC	CSVLTGPFNEQFF
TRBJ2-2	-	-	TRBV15	TGTGCCACCAGCAGAGATTTTATTGGGGGGAGTGGCCCCGGGGAGCTGTTTTTT	CATSRDFIGGSGPGELFF
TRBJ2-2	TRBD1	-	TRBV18	TGTGCCAGCTCACCAGGGACAGTGAACACCGGGGAGCTGTTTTTT	CASSPGTVNTGELFF
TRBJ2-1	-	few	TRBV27	TGTGCCAGCAGGCCAATAGCGGCTAACAATGAGCAGTTCTTC	CASRPIAANNEQFF
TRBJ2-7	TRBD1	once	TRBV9	TGTGCCAGCAGCGAGACGGACAGGGGGAACGAGCAGTACTTC	CASSETDRGNEQYF
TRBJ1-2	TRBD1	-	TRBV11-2	TGTGCCAGCAGCTTATCGACAGGGAACTATGGCTACACCTTC	CASSLSTGNYGYTF
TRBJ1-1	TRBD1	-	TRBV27	TGTTGCAGCGGGACAGGGGGATCGGAAGCTTTCTTT	CCSGTGGSEAFF